This TCR beta chain was sequenced for a study of CXCR3-negative and CXCR3-positive naive CD8 T cells. Study-wide results and caveats: In CXCR3-positive naive cells, the TRB CDR3s were more hydrophobic than in CXCR3-negative naive cells. Cryopreserved PBMCs had partly decreased CXCR3 expression; fresh PBMCs were used in most assays. TRBV-TRBJ usage was similar across naive CXCR3 subsets but distinct in memory cells.

Libraries of TRB cDNA were made by 5' RACE and carried UMIs. TCRdb reprocessed the 5' RACE reads, keeping one entry per CDR3 protein, no DNA. The table lists tens of thousands of distinct CDR3 sequences, with 0.82% in the top ten. Note on this clonotype: Its antigen is currently unknown.

The CDR3 totals 12 residues. CDR1 LNHNV and CDR2 YYDKDF come from the germline V gene (reference sequence). Naive CD8+ T cells showed a CD45RO-CCR7+CD27+CD95- phenotype. This clonotype originated in a human donor in good health. Some clones in this sample may be carry-over from other donors' samples. Sequencing was performed on naive CXCR3+ CD8+ T cells from blood. The subset: CD45RO-CCR7+CD27+CD95- naive CD8+ T cells expressing CXCR3 (TNR3+). The chain carries TRBV15 and TRBJ1-1; the D gene TCRdb calls, TRBD1, cannot be checked with no DNA. Here the CDR3 reads CATRTGPTEAFF.